This T cell receptor (beta chain) emerged from a study of blood T cells in healthy people across ages. The sample, roughly 9.1 milliliters of peripheral blood, was drawn from each donor. The study isolated at least 7 million PBMCs from each sample. This clonotype was recorded at least ten times. Together with a sample-barcoded 5' primer, a J-beta primer mix was included in a second PCR lasting about 7 to 11 cycles. Each cDNA molecule, via a template-switch adaptor with 12 random nucleotides, was tagged. Using its own MiXCR run on the 5' RACE reads, TCRdb lists one record per CDR3 protein. The data contain some 1.5 million distinct CDR3 sequences, under 30% of them singletons. The sequencing sample was made of blood. The TCR was taken from a woman aged 30 to 39 in good health.

The CDR3 here is CATKAGLAEHNNEQFF. Here the CDR3 DNA reads TGTGCCACCAAGGCGGGACTAGCGGAGCACAACAATGAGCAGTTCTTC. The chain joins TRBV6-2 or TRBV6-3 to TRBJ2-1; 11 nucleotides agree with TRBD2. CDR3 length: 16 residues. Germline CDR1 MNHEY, CDR2 SVGEGT. V shed 10 bases, J shed 5 bases, and the junction held 13 bases outside the gene matches.